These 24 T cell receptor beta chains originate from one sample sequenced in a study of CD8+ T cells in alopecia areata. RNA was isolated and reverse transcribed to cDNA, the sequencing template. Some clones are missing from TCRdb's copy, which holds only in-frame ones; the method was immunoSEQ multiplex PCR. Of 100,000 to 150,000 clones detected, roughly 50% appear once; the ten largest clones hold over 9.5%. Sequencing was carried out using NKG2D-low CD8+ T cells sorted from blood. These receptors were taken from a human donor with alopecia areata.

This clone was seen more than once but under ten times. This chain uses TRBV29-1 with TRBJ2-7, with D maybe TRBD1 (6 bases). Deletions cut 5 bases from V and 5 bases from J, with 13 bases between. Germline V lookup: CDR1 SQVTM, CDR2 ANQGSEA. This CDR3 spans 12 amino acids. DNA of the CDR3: TGCAGCGTTCCGACAGGCTCTCACGAGCAGTACTTC. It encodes CSVPTGSHEQYF.

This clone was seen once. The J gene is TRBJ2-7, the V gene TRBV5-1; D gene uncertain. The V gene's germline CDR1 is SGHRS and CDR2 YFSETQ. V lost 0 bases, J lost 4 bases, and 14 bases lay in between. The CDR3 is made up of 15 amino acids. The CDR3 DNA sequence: TGCGCCAGCAGCTTGGACTCATCAGTGGTGTACGAGCAGTACTTC. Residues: CASSLDSSVVYEQYF. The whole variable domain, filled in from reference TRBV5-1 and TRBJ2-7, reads KAGVTQTPRYLIKTRGQQVTLSCSPISGHRSVSWYQQTPGQGLQFLFEYFSETQRNKGNFPGRFSGRQFSNSRSEMNVSTLELGDSALYLCASSLDSSVVYEQYFGPGTRLTVT.

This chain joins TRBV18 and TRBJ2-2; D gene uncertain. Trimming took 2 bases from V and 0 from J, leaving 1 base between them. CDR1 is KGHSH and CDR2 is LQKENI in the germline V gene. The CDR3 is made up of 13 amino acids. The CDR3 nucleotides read TGTGCCAGCTCACCAGCGAACACCGGGGAGCTGTTTTTT. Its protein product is CASSPANTGELFF.

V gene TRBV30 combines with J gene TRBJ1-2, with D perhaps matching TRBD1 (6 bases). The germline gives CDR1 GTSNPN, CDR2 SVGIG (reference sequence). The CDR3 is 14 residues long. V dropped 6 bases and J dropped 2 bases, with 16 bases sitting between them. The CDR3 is CACEDSFYNYGYTF. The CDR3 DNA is TGTGCCTGCGAGGACAGTTTCTACAACTATGGCTACACCTTC. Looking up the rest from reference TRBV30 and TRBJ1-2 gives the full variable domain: SQTIHQWPATLVQPVGSPLSLECTVEGTSNPNLYWYRQAAGRGLQLLFYSVGIGQISSEVPQNLSASRPQDRQFILSSKKLLLSDSGFYLCACEDSFYNYGYTFGSGTRLTVV.

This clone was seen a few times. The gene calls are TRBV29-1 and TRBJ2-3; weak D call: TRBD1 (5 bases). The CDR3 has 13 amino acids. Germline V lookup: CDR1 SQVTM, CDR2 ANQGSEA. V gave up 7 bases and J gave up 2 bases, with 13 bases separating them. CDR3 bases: TGCAGCGGGGGCCCCGGATTCACAGATACGCAGTATTTT. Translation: CSGGPGFTDTQYF.

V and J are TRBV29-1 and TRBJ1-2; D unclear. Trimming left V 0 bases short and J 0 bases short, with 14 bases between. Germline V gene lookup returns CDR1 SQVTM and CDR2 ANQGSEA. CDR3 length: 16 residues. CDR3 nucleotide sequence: TGCAGCGTTGAAGATTTCAGGCCAGCAGCTAACTATGGCTACACCTTC. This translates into CSVEDFRPAANYGYTF.

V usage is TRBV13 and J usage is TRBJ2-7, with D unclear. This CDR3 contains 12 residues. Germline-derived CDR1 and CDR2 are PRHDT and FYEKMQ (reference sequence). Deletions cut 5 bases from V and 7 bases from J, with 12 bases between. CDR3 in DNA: TGTGCCAGCAGCGGGCCCCGGAAGGAGCAGTACTTC. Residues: CASSGPRKEQYF. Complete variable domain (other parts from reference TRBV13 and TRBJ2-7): AAGVIQSPRHLIKEKRETATLKCYPIPRHDTVYWYQQGPGQDPQFLISFYEKMQSDKGSIPDRFSAQQFSDYHSELNMSSLELGDSALYFCASSGPRKEQYFGPGTRLTVT.

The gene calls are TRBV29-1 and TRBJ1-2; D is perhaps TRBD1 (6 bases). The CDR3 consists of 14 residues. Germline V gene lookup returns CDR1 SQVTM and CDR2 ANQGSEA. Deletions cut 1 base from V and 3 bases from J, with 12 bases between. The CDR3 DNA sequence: TGCAGCGTTGAAGCCACGGACAGCTACTATGGCTACACCTTC. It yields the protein CSVEATDSYYGYTF.

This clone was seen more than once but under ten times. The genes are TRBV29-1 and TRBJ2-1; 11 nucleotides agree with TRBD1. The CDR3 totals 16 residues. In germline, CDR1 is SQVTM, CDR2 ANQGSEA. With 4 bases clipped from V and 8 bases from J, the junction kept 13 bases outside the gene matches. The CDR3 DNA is TGCAGCGTTGCTCGGGACAGGGGGGGGAATCTGTATGAGCAGTTCTTC. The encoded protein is CSVARDRGGNLYEQFF.

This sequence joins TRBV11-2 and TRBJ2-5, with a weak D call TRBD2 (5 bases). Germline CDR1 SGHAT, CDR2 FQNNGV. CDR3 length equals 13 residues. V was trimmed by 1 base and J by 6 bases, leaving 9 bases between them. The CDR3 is CASSLGEQQTQYF. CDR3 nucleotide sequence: TGTGCCAGCAGCTTAGGGGAGCAGCAGACCCAGTACTTC.

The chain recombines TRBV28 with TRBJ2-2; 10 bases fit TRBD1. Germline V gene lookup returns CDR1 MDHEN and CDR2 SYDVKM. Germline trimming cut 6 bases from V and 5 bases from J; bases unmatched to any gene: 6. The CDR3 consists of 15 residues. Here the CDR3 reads CASSRRDRGTGELFF. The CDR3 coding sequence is TGTGCCAGCAGCCGCCGGGACAGGGGTACCGGGGAGCTGTTTTTT. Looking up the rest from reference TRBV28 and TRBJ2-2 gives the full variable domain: DVKVTQSSRYLVKRTGEKVFLECVQDMDHENMFWYRQDPGLGLRLIYFSYDVKMKEKGDIPEGYSVSREKKERFSLILESASTNQTSMYLCASSRRDRGTGELFFGEGSRLTVL.

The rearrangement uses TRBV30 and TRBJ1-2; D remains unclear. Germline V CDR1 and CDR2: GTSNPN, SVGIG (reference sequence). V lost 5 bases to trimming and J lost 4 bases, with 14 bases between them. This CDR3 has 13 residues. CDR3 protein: CAWEPGGIYGYTF. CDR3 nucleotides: TGTGCCTGGGAGCCAGGCGGCATCTATGGCTACACCTTC.

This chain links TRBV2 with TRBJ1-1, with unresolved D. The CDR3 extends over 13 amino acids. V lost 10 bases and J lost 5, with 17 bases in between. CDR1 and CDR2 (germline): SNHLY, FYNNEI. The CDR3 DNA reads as TGTGCCACCTATGAAGACTTTGGGACTGAAGCTTTCTTT. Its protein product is CATYEDFGTEAFF.

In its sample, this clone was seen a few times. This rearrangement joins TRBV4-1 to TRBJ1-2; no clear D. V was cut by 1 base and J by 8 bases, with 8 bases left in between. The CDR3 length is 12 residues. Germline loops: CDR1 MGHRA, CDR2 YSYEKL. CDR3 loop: CASSQGGSGYTF. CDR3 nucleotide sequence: TGCGCCAGCAGCCAAGGAGGTTCGGGCTACACCTTC.

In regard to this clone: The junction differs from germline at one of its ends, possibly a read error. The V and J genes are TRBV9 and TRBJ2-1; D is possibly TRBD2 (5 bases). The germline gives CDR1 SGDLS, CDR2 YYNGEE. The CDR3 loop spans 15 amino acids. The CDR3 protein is CASSVAGSYYDEQFF. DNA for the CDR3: TGTGCCAGCAGCGTAGCTGGGAGCTACTACGATGAGCAGTTCTTC.

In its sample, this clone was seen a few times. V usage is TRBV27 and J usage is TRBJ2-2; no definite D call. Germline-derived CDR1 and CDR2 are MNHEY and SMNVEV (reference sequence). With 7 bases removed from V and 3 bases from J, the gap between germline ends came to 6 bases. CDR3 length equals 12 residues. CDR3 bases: TGTGCCAGCAAGCACGACACCGGGGAGCTGTTTTTT. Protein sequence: CASKHDTGELFF.

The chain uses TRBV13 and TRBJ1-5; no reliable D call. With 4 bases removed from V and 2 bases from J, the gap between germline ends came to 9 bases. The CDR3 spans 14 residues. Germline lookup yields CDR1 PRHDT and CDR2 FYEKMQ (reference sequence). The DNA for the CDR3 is TGTGCCAGCAGCTCCGGGGATGGCAATCAGCCCCAGCATTTT. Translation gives CASSSGDGNQPQHF. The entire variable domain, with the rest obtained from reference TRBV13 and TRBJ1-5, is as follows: AAGVIQSPRHLIKEKRETATLKCYPIPRHDTVYWYQQGPGQDPQFLISFYEKMQSDKGSIPDRFSAQQFSDYHSELNMSSLELGDSALYFCASSSGDGNQPQHFGDGTRLSIL.

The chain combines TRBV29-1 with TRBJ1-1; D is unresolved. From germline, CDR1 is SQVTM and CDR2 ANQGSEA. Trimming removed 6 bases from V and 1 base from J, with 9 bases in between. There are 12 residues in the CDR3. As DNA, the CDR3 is TGCAGCGTCCCTGGACGGAACACTGAAGCTTTCTTT. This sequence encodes CSVPGRNTEAFF.

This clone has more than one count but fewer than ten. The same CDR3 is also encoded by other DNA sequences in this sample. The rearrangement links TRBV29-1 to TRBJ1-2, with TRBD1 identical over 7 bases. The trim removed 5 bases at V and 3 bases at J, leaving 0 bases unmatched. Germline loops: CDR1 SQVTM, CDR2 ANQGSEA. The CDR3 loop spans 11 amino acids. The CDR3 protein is CSVTGDYGYTF. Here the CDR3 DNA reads TGCAGCGTTACAGGGGACTATGGCTACACCTTC.

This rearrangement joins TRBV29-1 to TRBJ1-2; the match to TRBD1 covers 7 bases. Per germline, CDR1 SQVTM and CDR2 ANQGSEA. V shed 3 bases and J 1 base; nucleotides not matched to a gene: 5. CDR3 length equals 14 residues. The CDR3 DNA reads TGCAGCGTTGAGGTGGACAGGCTTAACTATGGCTACACCTTC. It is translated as CSVEVDRLNYGYTF.

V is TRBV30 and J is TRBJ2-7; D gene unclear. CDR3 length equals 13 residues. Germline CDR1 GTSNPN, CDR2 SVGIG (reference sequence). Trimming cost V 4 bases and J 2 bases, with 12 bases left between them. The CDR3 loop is CAWNLGSTYEQYF. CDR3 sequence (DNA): TGTGCCTGGAACCTAGGGTCAACCTACGAGCAGTACTTC.

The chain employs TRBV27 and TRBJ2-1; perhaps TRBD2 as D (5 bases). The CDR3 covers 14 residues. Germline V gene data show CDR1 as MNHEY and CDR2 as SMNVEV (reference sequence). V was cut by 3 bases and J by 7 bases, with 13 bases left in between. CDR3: CASSLTSRTNEQFF. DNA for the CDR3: TGTGCCAGCAGTTTGACCAGTAGGACTAATGAGCAGTTCTTC.

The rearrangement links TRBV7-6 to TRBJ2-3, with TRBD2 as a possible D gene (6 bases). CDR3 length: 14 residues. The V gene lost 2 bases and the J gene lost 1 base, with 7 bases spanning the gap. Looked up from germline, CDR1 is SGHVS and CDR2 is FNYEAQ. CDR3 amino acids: CASSLTGGTDTQYF. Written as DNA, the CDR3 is TGTGCCAGCAGCTTAACGGGGGGCACAGATACGCAGTATTTT.

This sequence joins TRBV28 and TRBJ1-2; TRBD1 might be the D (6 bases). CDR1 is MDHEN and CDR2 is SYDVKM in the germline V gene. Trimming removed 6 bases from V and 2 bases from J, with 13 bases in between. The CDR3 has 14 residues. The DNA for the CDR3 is TGTGCCAGCAGCCCTCAGGGGTCCAACTATGGCTACACCTTC. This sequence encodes CASSPQGSNYGYTF.